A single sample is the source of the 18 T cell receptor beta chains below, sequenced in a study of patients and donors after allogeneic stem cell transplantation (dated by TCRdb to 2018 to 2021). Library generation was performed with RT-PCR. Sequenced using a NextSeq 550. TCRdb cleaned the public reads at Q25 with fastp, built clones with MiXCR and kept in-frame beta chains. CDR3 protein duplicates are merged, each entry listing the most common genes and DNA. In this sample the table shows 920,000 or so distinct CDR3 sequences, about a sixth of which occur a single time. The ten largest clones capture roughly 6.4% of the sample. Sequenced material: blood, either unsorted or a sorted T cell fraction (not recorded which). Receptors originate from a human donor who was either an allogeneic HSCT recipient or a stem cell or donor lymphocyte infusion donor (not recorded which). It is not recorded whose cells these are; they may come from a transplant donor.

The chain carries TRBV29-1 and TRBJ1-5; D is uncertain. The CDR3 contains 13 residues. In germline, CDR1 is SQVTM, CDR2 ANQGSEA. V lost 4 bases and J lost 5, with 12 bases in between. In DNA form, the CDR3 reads TGCAGCGTTGGTGAAAATTCTCATCAGCCCCAGCATTTT. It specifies CSVGENSHQPQHF.

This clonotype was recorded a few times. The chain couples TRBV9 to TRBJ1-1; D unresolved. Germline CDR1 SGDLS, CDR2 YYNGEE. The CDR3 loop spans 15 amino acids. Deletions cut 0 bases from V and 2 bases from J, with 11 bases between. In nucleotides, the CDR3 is TGTGCCAGCAGCGTAGTTGCGGTAGAAAACACTGAAGCTTTCTTT. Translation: CASSVVAVENTEAFF.

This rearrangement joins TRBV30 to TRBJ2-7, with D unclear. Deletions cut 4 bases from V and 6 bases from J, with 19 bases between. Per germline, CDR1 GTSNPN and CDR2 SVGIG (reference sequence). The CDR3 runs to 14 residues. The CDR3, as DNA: TGTGCCTGGAATGGAGCGAGCCTCCTCGGCGAGCAGTACTTC. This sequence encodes CAWNGASLLGEQYF.

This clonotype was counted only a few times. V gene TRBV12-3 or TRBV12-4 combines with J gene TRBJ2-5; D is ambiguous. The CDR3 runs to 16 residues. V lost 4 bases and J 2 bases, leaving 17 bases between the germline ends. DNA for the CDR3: TGTGCCAGCAGTTCCTGGCTCCCCTCAGCTCAAGAGACCCAGTACTTC. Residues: CASSSWLPSAQETQYF.

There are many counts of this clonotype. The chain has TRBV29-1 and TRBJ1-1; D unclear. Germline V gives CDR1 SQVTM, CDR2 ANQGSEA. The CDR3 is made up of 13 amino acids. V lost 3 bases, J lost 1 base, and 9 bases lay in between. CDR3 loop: CSVETLTNTEAFF. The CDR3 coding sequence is TGCAGCGTTGAGACCCTTACGAACACTGAAGCTTTCTTT.

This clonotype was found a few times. The CDR3, as DNA: TGCAGTGCCCCTGACAGGGGCGGTGGCTACACCTTC. Protein: CSAPDRGGGYTF. The chain joins TRBV20-1 to TRBJ1-2, with 8 positions matching TRBD1. Germline loops: CDR1 DFQATT, CDR2 SNEGSKA (reference sequence). V was clipped by 6 bases and J by 7 bases; unmatched bases: 7. The CDR3 has 12 amino acids.

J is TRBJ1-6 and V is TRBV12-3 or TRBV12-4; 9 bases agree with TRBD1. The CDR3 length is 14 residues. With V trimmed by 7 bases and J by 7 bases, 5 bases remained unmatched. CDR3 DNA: TGTGCCAGCACCTGGGGGACAGGGAATTCACCCCTCCACTTT. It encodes CASTWGTGNSPLHF.

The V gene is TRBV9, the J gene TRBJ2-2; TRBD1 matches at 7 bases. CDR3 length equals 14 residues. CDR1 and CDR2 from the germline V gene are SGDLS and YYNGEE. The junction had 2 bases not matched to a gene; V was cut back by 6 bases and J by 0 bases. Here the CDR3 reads CASKQGPNTGELFF. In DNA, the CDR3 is TGTGCCAGCAAACAGGGGCCGAACACCGGGGAGCTGTTTTTT.

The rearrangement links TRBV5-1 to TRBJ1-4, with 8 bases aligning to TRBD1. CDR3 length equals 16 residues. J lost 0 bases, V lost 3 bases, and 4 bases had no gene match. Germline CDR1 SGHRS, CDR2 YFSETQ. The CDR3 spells CASSSRTGTTNEKLFF. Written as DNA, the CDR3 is TGCGCCAGCAGCTCCCGGACAGGGACAACTAATGAAAAACTGTTTTTT.

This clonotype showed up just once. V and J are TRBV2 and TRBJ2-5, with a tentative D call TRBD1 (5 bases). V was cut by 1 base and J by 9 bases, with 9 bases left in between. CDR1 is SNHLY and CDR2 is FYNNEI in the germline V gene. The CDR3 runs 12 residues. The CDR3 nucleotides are TGTGCCAGCAGTGAAGAGGGGCGACCCCAGTACTTC. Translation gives CASSEEGRPQYF.

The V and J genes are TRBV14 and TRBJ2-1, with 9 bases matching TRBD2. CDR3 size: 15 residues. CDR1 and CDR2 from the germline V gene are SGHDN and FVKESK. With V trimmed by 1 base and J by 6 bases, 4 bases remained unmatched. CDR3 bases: TGTGCCAGCAGCCAAGGGCGGGAGGGTGGCAATGAGCAGTTCTTC. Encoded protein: CASSQGREGGNEQFF.

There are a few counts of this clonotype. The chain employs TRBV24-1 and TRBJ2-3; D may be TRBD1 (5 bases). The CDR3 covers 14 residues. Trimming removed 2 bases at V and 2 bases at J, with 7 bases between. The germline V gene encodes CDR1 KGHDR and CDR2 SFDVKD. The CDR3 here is CATSDSDNTDTQYF. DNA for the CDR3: TGTGCCACCAGTGATTCGGACAACACAGATACGCAGTATTTT.

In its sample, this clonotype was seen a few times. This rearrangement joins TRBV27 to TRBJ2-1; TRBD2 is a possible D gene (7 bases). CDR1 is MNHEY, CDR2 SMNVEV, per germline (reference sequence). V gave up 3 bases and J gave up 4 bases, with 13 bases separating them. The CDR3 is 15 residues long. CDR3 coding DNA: TGTGCCAGCAGTTTGTCAGGGGAGGGTTACAATGAGCAGTTCTTC. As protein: CASSLSGEGYNEQFF.

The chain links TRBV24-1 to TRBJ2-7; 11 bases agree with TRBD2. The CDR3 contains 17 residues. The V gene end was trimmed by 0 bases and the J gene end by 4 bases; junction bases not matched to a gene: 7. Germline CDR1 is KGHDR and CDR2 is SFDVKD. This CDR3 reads CATSDLPGTSGVYEQYF. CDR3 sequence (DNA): TGTGCCACCAGTGATTTGCCCGGGACTAGCGGTGTTTACGAGCAGTACTTC.

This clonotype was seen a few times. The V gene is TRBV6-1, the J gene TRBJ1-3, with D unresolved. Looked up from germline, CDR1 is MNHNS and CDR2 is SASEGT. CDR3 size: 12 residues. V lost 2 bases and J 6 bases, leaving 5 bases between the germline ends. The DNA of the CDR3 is TGTGCCAGCAGTGAATGGAAAAACACCATATATTTT. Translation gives CASSEWKNTIYF.

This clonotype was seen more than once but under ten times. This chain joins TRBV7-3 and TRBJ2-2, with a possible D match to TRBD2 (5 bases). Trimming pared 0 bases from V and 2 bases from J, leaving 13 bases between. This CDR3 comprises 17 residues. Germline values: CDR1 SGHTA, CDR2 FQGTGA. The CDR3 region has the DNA TGTGCCAGCAGCTTAACCCCTCTCGGGGTTAACACCGGGGAGCTGTTTTTT. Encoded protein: CASSLTPLGVNTGELFF.

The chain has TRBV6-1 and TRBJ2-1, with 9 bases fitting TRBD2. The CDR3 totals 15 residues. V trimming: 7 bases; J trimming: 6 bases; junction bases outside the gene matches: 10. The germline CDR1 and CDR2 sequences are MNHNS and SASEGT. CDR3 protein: CASNAVAGVSNEQFF. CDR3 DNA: TGTGCCAGCAACGCGGTAGCGGGAGTATCCAATGAGCAGTTCTTC.

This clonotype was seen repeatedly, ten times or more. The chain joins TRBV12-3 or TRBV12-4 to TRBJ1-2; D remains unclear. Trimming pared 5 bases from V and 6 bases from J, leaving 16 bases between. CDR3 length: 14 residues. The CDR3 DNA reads TGTGCCAGCAGTACATCGTTAGAACGTAATGGCTACACCTTC. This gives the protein CASSTSLERNGYTF.